The next 6 T cell receptor beta chains were all read from a single sample in a study of OX40 agonist ivuxolimab in advanced cancers. Generated by immunoSEQ multiplex PCR, the TCRdb table keeps only in-frame clones and is missing some. Seen here are approximately 79,000 clones, approximately 95% observed once, and the top ten hold around 21%. The sequences come from CD4+ or CD8+ T cells sorted from blood, collected in a trial of the OX40 agonist ivuxolimab. These receptors all come from an adult with an advanced solid tumor such as melanoma, head and neck, liver or kidney cancer.

The chain couples TRBV28 to TRBJ2-3; possible D gene TRBD1, 5 bases. The V gene's germline CDR1 is MDHEN and CDR2 SYDVKM. CDR3 length: 14 residues. The V end was cut by 5 bases, the J end by 5 bases, with 14 bases between. The CDR3 loop is CASSLQGTVDTQYF. The CDR3 DNA sequence: TGTGCCAGCAGTCTCCAGGGTACGGTAGATACGCAGTATTTT.

The rearrangement uses TRBV9 and TRBJ2-7, with D perhaps being TRBD1 or TRBD2 (6 bases each). This CDR3 has 15 amino acids. The germline gives CDR1 SGDLS, CDR2 YYNGEE. Trimming took 5 bases from V and 0 from J, leaving 15 bases between them. CDR3: CASSPDGGLSYEQYF. The CDR3 DNA sequence: TGTGCCAGCAGTCCTGACGGGGGCCTCTCCTACGAGCAGTACTTC.

CDR3 region: CASSVTGRNEKLFF. CDR3 sequence (DNA): TGTGCCAGCAGTGTTACAGGCCGTAATGAAAAACTGTTTTTT. The chain joins TRBV9 to TRBJ1-4, with a tentative D call TRBD1 (5 bases). The CDR3 is 14 residues long. CDR1 and CDR2 from the germline V gene are SGDLS and YYNGEE. V dropped 5 bases and J dropped 4 bases, with 12 bases sitting between them.

The chain employs TRBV10-3 and TRBJ2-3; D gene ambiguous. The V and J ends lost 8 bases and 4 bases respectively, with 16 bases between them. CDR3 length: 14 amino acids. CDR1 ENHRY and CDR2 SYGVKD come from the germline V gene. DNA for the CDR3: TGTGCCATCTCCCCACCCGGAGCCGCAGATACGCAGTATTTT. This translates into CAISPPGAADTQYF.

CDR3 amino acids: CAISESVQGEKLFF. In DNA form, the CDR3 reads TGTGCCATCAGTGAGTCGGTTCAAGGGGAAAAACTGTTTTTT. The chain carries TRBV10-3 and TRBJ1-4, with D uncertain. V lost 0 bases to trimming and J lost 8 bases, with 10 bases between them. This CDR3 has 14 residues. Germline lookup yields CDR1 ENHRY and CDR2 SYGVKD.

This rearrangement joins TRBV30 to TRBJ1-2, with D possibly TRBD1 on 5 matching bases. Germline V CDR1 and CDR2: GTSNPN, SVGIG (reference sequence). The CDR3 extends over 14 amino acids. The ends were cut back, 2 bases at V and 5 bases at J, with 15 bases in the middle. The CDR3 region is CAWSWEGPSYGYTF. The CDR3 region has the DNA TGTGCCTGGAGTTGGGAGGGACCCTCATATGGCTACACCTTC.